These 15 T cell receptor beta chains came from one sample sequenced in a study of CD8+CD57+ T cells in acquired aplastic anemia. Profiling that covered TCR beta VDJ and CDR3 relied on genomic DNA as its template. TCRdb independently ran MiXCR on the reads; one entry per CDR3 protein. Among around 200,000 distinct CDR3 sequences listed, nearly 50% were seen once. The sequenced patients had an expansion of CD8+CD57+ cells seen by flow cytometry. The sample was sorted CD4+, CD8+, or CD8+CD57+ T cells (not recorded which) from PBMCs. The receptors here all came from a human donor with aplastic anemia.

In regard to this clonotype: A much larger clonotype is one base distant, so this may be a read error. The CDR3 reads CASSLRLAPTGERFF. In DNA, the CDR3 is TGTGCCAGCAGTTTGCGACTAGCTCCCACCGGGGAGCGGTTTTTT. This chain uses TRBV12-3 or TRBV12-4 with TRBJ2-2, with 7 bases fitting TRBD2. This CDR3 has 15 residues.

In this sample, this clonotype turned up many times. The V and J genes are TRBV9 and TRBJ1-5, with D tentatively TRBD1 (6 bases). The V gene lost 3 bases and the J gene lost 7 bases, with 14 bases spanning the gap. CDR3 length equals 14 residues. CDR1 and CDR2 from the germline V gene are SGDLS and YYNGEE. The chain's CDR3 is CASSAEQGSQPQHF. CDR3 in DNA: TGTGCCAGCAGCGCAGAACAGGGTAGCCAGCCCCAGCATTTT.

This clonotype has at least ten counts. The chain couples TRBV11-2 to TRBJ2-7, with 9 positions matching TRBD1. J was trimmed by 6 bases and V by 1 base; bases with no gene match: 10. The germline V gene encodes CDR1 SGHAT and CDR2 FQNNGV. The CDR3 is 16 amino acids. The CDR3 nucleotides read TGTGCCAGCAGCTTAGGCACCGGGACAGGGTTGAGCGAGCAGTACTTC. Translated, it gives CASSLGTGTGLSEQYF.

The rearrangement uses TRBV5-6 and TRBJ2-1; 10 positions match TRBD2. Per germline, CDR1 SGHDT and CDR2 YYEEEE. This CDR3 region has 15 residues. The trim removed 5 bases at V and 1 base at J, leaving 3 bases unmatched. CDR3 loop: CASRGSGGSYNEQFF. The CDR3 coding sequence is TGTGCCAGCAGGGGTAGCGGGGGGTCCTACAATGAGCAGTTCTTC.

CDR3 residues: CAISELTDNYGYTF. CDR3 coding DNA: TGTGCCATCAGTGAGTTGACAGATAACTATGGCTACACCTTC. This chain joins TRBV10-3 and TRBJ1-2, with D perhaps TRBD1 (5 bases). Trimming stripped 1 base from V and 1 base from J, with 7 bases between. The V gene's germline CDR1 is ENHRY and CDR2 SYGVKD. The CDR3 covers 14 residues.

Details on this clonotype: The CDR3 ends on some other residue instead of the conserved phenylalanine or tryptophan, so this is likely a read error. This chain connects TRBV20-1 to TRBJ1-6; no clear D. Germline loops: CDR1 DFQATT, CDR2 SNEGSKA (reference sequence). V was cut by 6 bases and J by 11 bases, with 14 bases left in between. The CDR3 spans 12 residues. CDR3 sequence: CSASLALPPLHL. The CDR3 DNA follows: TGCAGTGCCAGCCTAGCCCTACCACCCCTCCACCTT.

At least ten counts were recorded for this clonotype. V gene TRBV4-1 combines with J gene TRBJ1-3; 8 bases align to TRBD1. Losses at the gene ends were 0 bases for V and 7 bases for J; bases not matched to a gene: 5. Germline CDR1 MGHRA, CDR2 YSYEKL. The CDR3 covers 15 residues. The CDR3 reads CASSQERQGSNTIYF. The CDR3 coding sequence is TGCGCCAGCAGCCAAGAGAGACAGGGGTCGAACACCATATATTTT.

The chain is built from TRBV15 and TRBJ2-5, with TRBD1 matching 10 bases. Losses at the gene ends were 3 bases for V and 4 bases for J; bases not matched to a gene: 8. The CDR3 is 16 residues long. From germline, CDR1 is LNHNV and CDR2 YYDKDF (reference sequence). CDR3 DNA sequence: TGTGCCACCAGCAGCGAACCGGGACAGGGGAGAGAGACCCAGTACTTC. Protein product: CATSSEPGQGRETQYF.

This chain links TRBV19 with TRBJ2-1; 12 bases agree with TRBD2. CDR3 length equals 15 residues. CDR1 LNHDA and CDR2 SQIVND come from the germline V gene (reference sequence). V was clipped by 6 bases and J by 3 bases; unmatched bases: 3. CDR3 protein: CASRSSGGVYNEQFF. CDR3 in DNA: TGTGCCAGTAGATCTAGCGGGGGGGTCTACAATGAGCAGTTCTTC.

This clonotype was counted ten times or more. The V call is TRBV6-5, the J call TRBJ1-1; no clear D. Germline V gene sequence: CDR1 MNHEY, CDR2 SVGAGI. Between the trimmed V and J ends, which lost 2 bases and 4 bases, there was a span of 14 bases. CDR3 length: 15 amino acids. CDR3 loop: CASSYSPKVLTEAFF. The CDR3 DNA follows: TGTGCCAGCAGTTACAGCCCGAAAGTTCTCACTGAAGCTTTCTTT.

The chain has TRBV10-3 and TRBJ1-5; 8 bases are shared with TRBD1. Trimming took 5 bases from V and 5 from J; bases not matched to a gene: 2. CDR1 is ENHRY, CDR2 SYGVKD, per germline. The CDR3 length is 13 residues. The chain's CDR3 is CAISLTGDQPQHF. In nucleotides, the CDR3 is TGTGCCATCAGTTTGACAGGGGATCAGCCCCAGCATTTT.

V is TRBV7-6 and J is TRBJ2-7, with 12 bases fitting TRBD1. This CDR3 comprises 13 residues. Germline CDR1 reads SGHVS; CDR2 reads FNYEAQ. V shed 8 bases and J 5 bases; nucleotides not matched to a gene: 4. CDR3 loop: CASGDRGRDEQYF. The CDR3 DNA reads TGTGCCAGCGGGGACAGGGGGCGCGACGAGCAGTACTTC.

This clonotype came up many times. The CDR3 sequence: CASSRDRMETEAFF. As DNA, the CDR3 is TGTGCCAGCAGCCGGGACAGGATGGAGACTGAAGCTTTCTTT. V gene TRBV7-9 combines with J gene TRBJ1-1; TRBD1 matches at 8 bases. V gave up 5 bases and J gave up 5 bases; unmatched junction bases: 7. The germline V gene encodes CDR1 SEHNR and CDR2 FQNEAQ (reference sequence). This CDR3 has 14 amino acids.

This clonotype was detected ten times or more. The chain combines TRBV29-1 with TRBJ2-4; TRBD2 agrees at 7 bases. Per the germline V gene, CDR1 is SQVTM and CDR2 is ANQGSEA. CDR3 length: 14 amino acids. V gave up 4 bases and J gave up 6 bases; unmatched junction bases: 9. The CDR3 protein is CSVGGSQPGNIQYF. The CDR3 coding sequence is TGCAGCGTTGGCGGGAGTCAACCTGGAAACATTCAGTACTTC.

This chain uses TRBV14 with TRBJ1-6; D gene uncertain. The CDR3 runs 13 residues. V lost 0 bases to trimming and J lost 14 bases, with 11 bases between them. Germline CDR1 reads SGHDN; CDR2 reads FVKESK. The CDR3 region has the DNA TGTGCCAGCAGCCAAGATAAGGGAGGAACCCTCCACTTT. This sequence encodes CASSQDKGGTLHF.